What follows is one T cell receptor (beta chain) and its context. This table comes from immunoSEQ multiplex PCR, and its TCRdb copy is limited to in-frame clones, with some not included. Of around 160,000 clones listed, 84% are singletons. This entry is derived from a study of blood T cell repertoires in COVID-19. Study summary: Sites in the United States, Italy and Spain provided acute and convalescent COVID-19 samples.

The CDR3 runs to 12 residues. Germline V gene lookup returns CDR1 SGHTA and CDR2 FQGNSA. V lost 0 bases and J 9 bases, leaving 6 bases between the germline ends. The V and J genes are TRBV7-2 and TRBJ2-1; tentative D call: TRBD1 (6 bases). Sample: peripheral blood. This TCR was recovered from a human donor in a cohort sampled during active COVID-19. As DNA, the CDR3 is TGTGCCAGCAGCTTAGCGGGGGCTGAGCAGTTCTTC. It is translated as CASSLAGAEQFF.